This is a list of T cell receptor beta chains from one sample in a study of shared clonotypes between healthy human individuals. Generated by immunoSEQ multiplex PCR, the TCRdb table keeps only in-frame clones and is missing some. The sample has 450,000 to 500,000 clones; about 84% are singletons. Sequences were obtained from PBMCs. The receptors originated from a woman between 40 and 55 years old in good health. Some clones in this sample may be carry-over from other donors' samples. Both conserved end residues are part of each CDR3. A D gene is named only where the DNA matches it firmly. Clone size is shown for a subset of rows, as once, few, many or a class of expanded clone.

d_call j_call v_call clone_size cdr3_nt cdr3_aa
TRBD1 TRBJ2-1 TRBV13 few TGTGCCAGCAGCTTAGGCATCGACAGGGGGCACAATGAGCAGTTCTTC CASSLGIDRGHNEQFF
- TRBJ1-5 TRBV7-8 once TGTGCCAGCAGCTCCGTGACAAGCCTATATAGCAATCAGCCCCAGCATTTT CASSSVTSLYSNQPQHF
- TRBJ2-3 TRBV10-3 - TGTGCCATCAGTGACCTTAAGGATACGCAGTATTTT CAISDLKDTQYF
- TRBJ1-5 TRBV28 - TGTGCCAGCAGTTTGGGGGTACGGTATCAGCCCCAGCATTTT CASSLGVRYQPQHF
- TRBJ2-2 TRBV21-1 - TGTGCCAGCAGCAATGGGGGCGACACCGGGGAGCTGTTTTTT CASSNGGDTGELFF
TRBD1 TRBJ1-2 TRBV4-3 - TGCGCCAGCAGCCAAGATAGGGACAGAGCCTATGGCTACACCTTC CASSQDRDRAYGYTF
- TRBJ2-4 TRBV7-2 - TGTGCCAGCAGCCCACTAGCCAAAAACATTCAGTACTTC CASSPLAKNIQYF
TRBD2 TRBJ2-7 TRBV6-6 - TGTGCCAGCAGTTACGGCGGTAGCGGGAGCTACGAGCAGTACTTC CASSYGGSGSYEQYF
- TRBJ2-7 TRBV10-2 few TGCGCCAGCCACGGACCAGGGAAATCGGACGAGCAGTACTTC CASHGPGKSDEQYF
- TRBJ2-6 TRBV25-1 - TGTGCCAGCAGTGACCCCACAGGGACTGGGGCCAACGTCCTGACTTTC CASSDPTGTGANVLTF
- TRBJ2-7 TRBV6-1 - TGTGCCAGCAGTAACCCGGGACTCCAGTACTTC CASSNPGLQYF
- TRBJ2-5 TRBV28 - TGTGCCAGCAGTTTGTGGCAGTTGTACCAAGAGACCCAGTACTTC CASSLWQLYQETQYF
- TRBJ1-2 TRBV2 - TGTGCCAGCAGTGAAGCAGGGTCCTATGGCTACACCTTC CASSEAGSYGYTF
- TRBJ1-1 TRBV28 - TGTGCCAGCCTAACCCCGGGACACCTGAACACTGAAGCTTTCTTT CASLTPGHLNTEAFF
TRBD1 TRBJ1-2 TRBV4-2 - TGTGCCAGCAGCCAGAGCCCGACAGGGTCCCTAGGCTACACCTTC CASSQSPTGSLGYTF
- TRBJ2-3 TRBV10-3 few TGTGCCATCAGTAGCACAGATACGCAGTATTTT CAISSTDTQYF
- TRBJ2-7 TRBV5-1 many TGCGCCAGCAGCTTGGTGGCCCAAAGTTCCTACGAGCAGTACTTC CASSLVAQSSYEQYF